This section outlines one T cell receptor (beta chain) sequence together with its context. Sequence at one end of the junction differs from germline and may be a read error. This CDR3 is 14 amino acids long. Germline V CDR1 and CDR2: LNHDA, SQIVND (reference sequence). The assay was immunoSEQ multiplex PCR, and TCRdb's table has in-frame clones only and misses some. The repertoire holds fewer than 90,000 clones, with around 78% as singletons. This record comes from a study of memory CD4+ T cells and cytomegalovirus serostatus. Across the whole study: This sample comes from healthy Belgian adults, eight or nine CMV seropositive, approximately 24 seronegative.

The sort gate was single viable CD3+CD4+CD8-CD45RO+ cells for memory CD4+ T cells. V is TRBV19 and J is TRBJ2-2; D tentatively reads TRBD1 or TRBD2 (6 bases each). Material for sequencing was memory CD4+ T cells from blood. This sequence was found in an adult in good health and CMV-seropositive. Written as DNA, the CDR3 is TGTGCCAGTAGTCTAGAGGGGGGAGCCGGGGAGCTGTTTTTT. Its protein product is CASSLEGGAGELFF. Variable domain in full (rest from reference TRBV19 and TRBJ2-2): DGGITQSPKYLFRKEGQNVTLSCEQNLNHDAMYWYRQDPGQGLRLIYYSQIVNDFQKGDIAEGYSVSREKKESFPLTVTSAQKNPTAFYLCASSLEGGAGELFFGEGSRLTVL.